One and the same sample provided the 13 T cell receptor beta chains below, sequenced in a study of CD8 T cell repertoires and HIV-1 epitope variants. Sequenced by immunoSEQ multiplex PCR; TCRdb stores in-frame clones only, minus some. The sample lists under 7,000 clones; less than 70% were seen once. These receptors' targets are unknown. The material sequenced was cultured CD8+ T cells derived from PBMCs. The receptors stem from a male donor with HIV.

V and J are TRBV10-1 and TRBJ2-7; TRBD2 aligns across 8 bases. J gave up 2 bases and V 0 bases, and 3 bases lay outside the gene matches. CDR1 and CDR2 (germline): WNHNN, SYGVQD (reference sequence). CDR3 size: 15 residues. The CDR3 reads CASSESLAGPYEQYF. In DNA form, the CDR3 reads TGCGCCAGCAGTGAGTCGTTAGCGGGACCCTACGAGCAGTACTTC.

This chain connects TRBV27 to TRBJ2-7, with 8 bases aligning to TRBD1. Germline trimming cut 6 bases from V and 6 bases from J; bases unmatched to any gene: 10. The CDR3 runs to 14 residues. CDR1 is MNHEY and CDR2 is SMNVEV in the germline V gene (reference sequence). Here the CDR3 reads CASRFGQGVGEQYF. The CDR3 bases are TGTGCCAGCAGATTCGGACAGGGTGTCGGCGAGCAGTACTTC.

This chain uses TRBV4-1 with TRBJ1-1, with TRBD1 identical over 10 bases. CDR1 and CDR2 (germline): MGHRA, YSYEKL. This CDR3 has 16 amino acids. The J segment lost 5 bases and the V segment lost 0 bases, leaving 6 bases of the junction unmatched. DNA for the CDR3: TGCGCCAGCAGCCAAGACCCGACAGGGGGCTGGACTGAAGCTTTCTTT. It specifies CASSQDPTGGWTEAFF.

This clone was detected a few times. The gene calls are TRBV5-5 and TRBJ1-1; TRBD1 matches 9 bases. The CDR3 has 13 residues. V lost 5 bases and J lost 3; bases outside the gene matches: 2. Per germline, CDR1 SGHKS and CDR2 YYEKEE (reference sequence). The CDR3 here is CASSRTGDTEAFF. CDR3 bases: TGTGCCAGCAGTCGGACAGGGGACACTGAAGCTTTCTTT.

Here the CDR3 DNA reads TGTGCCAGCAGCGCGTATAGCAGTAACAATGAGCAGTTCTTC. Translation: CASSAYSSNNEQFF. The chain employs TRBV5-8 and TRBJ2-1; D gene ambiguous. The CDR3 has 14 residues. Looked up from germline, CDR1 is SGHTS and CDR2 is YDEGEE. Trimming cost V 4 bases and J 5 bases, with 13 bases left between them.

The gene calls are TRBV28 and TRBJ2-7, with a tentative D call TRBD2 (5 bases). The CDR3 is 14 amino acids. Trimming left V 2 bases short and J 0 bases short, with 8 bases between. Per the germline V gene, CDR1 is MDHEN and CDR2 is SYDVKM. In DNA, the CDR3 is TGTGCCAGCAGTTTAATAGCGAGCTCCTACGAGCAGTACTTC. Protein sequence: CASSLIASSYEQYF.

This chain joins TRBV7-9 and TRBJ1-3; no reliable D call. Germline lookup yields CDR1 SEHNR and CDR2 FQNEAQ (reference sequence). The V and J ends lost 4 bases and 4 bases respectively, with 11 bases between them. CDR3 length equals 14 residues. The CDR3 loop reads CASSSDIEGNTIYF. The CDR3, as DNA: TGTGCCAGCAGCTCAGACATCGAAGGAAACACCATATATTTT.

V usage is TRBV4-2 and J usage is TRBJ1-5; D might be TRBD1 (5 bases). Germline loops: CDR1 LGHNA, CDR2 YNFKEQ. The CDR3 is 13 residues long. V was cut by 4 bases and J by 2 bases, with 6 bases left in between. The CDR3 coding sequence is TGTGCCAGCAGCCCGACAGGCAATCAGCCCCAGCATTTT. It codes for CASSPTGNQPQHF.

In nucleotides, the CDR3 is TGCGCCAGCAGCCCCGGGACTAGCGGCTACGAGCAGTACTTC. It yields the protein CASSPGTSGYEQYF. This chain joins TRBV5-1 and TRBJ2-7; the match to TRBD2 covers 11 bases. The CDR3 has 14 residues. Germline loops: CDR1 SGHRS, CDR2 YFSETQ. Trimming removed 4 bases from V and 3 bases from J; junction bases left unmatched: 3.

DNA of the CDR3: TGCGCCAGCAGTGAGTCCCTAGCGGGGTCCTACAATGAGCAGTTCTTC. Its translation: CASSESLAGSYNEQFF. The chain is built from TRBV10-1 and TRBJ2-1; TRBD2 agrees at 9 bases. The J segment lost 1 base and the V segment lost 0 bases, leaving 1 base of the junction unmatched. From germline, CDR1 is WNHNN and CDR2 SYGVQD (reference sequence). The CDR3 runs to 16 residues.

This clone was recorded only once. V gene TRBV7-1 combines with J gene TRBJ2-7; perhaps TRBD2 as D (6 bases). TRBV7-1 is annotated as an ORF whose role is uncertain. The CDR3 sequence is 12 residues long. The V and J ends lost 4 bases and 6 bases respectively, with 10 bases between them. The CDR3 region is CASSLRAGEQYF. For the CDR3, the DNA is TGTGCCAGCAGCTTACGAGCGGGCGAGCAGTACTTC.

This clone was seen only a few times. The gene calls are TRBV28 and TRBJ2-3; TRBD2 might be the D (6 bases). Germline V gene lookup returns CDR1 MDHEN and CDR2 SYDVKM. The CDR3 totals 14 residues. V was pared by 1 base and J by 6 bases, with 11 bases between. The CDR3 nucleotides read TGTGCCAGCAGTTTATTGGGGGGAATGGATACGCAGTATTTT. Translated, it gives CASSLLGGMDTQYF.

This clone has only a few counts. The chain joins TRBV6-4 to TRBJ2-2; no definite D call. Germline V CDR1 and CDR2: MRHNA, SNTAGT. The length of the CDR3 is 13 residues. V was clipped by 2 bases and J by 1 base, with 2 bases between them. This CDR3 reads CASSDRNTGELFF. CDR3 DNA: TGTGCCAGCAGTGACAGGAACACCGGGGAGCTGTTTTTT.